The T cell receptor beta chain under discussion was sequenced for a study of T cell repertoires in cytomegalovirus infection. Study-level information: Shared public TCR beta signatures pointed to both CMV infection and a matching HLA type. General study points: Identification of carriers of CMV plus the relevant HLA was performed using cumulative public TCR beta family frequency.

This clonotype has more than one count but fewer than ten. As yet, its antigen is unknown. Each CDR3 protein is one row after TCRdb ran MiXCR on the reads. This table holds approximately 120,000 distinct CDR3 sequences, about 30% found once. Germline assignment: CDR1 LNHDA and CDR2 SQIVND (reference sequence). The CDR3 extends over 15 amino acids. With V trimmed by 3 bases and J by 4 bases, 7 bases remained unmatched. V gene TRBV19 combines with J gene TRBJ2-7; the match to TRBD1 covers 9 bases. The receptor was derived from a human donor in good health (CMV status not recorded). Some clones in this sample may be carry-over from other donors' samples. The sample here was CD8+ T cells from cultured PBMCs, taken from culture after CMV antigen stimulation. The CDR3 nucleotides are TGTGCCAGTAGTATCTCCGATGGACAGGGGTACGAGCAGTACTTC. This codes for CASSISDGQGYEQYF. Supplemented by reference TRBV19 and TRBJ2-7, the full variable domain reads DGGITQSPKYLFRKEGQNVTLSCEQNLNHDAMYWYRQDPGQGLRLIYYSQIVNDFQKGDIAEGYSVSREKKESFPLTVTSAQKNPTAFYLCASSISDGQGYEQYFGPGTRLTVT.